Shown below are 9 T cell receptor beta chains from a single sample sequenced in a study of metastatic and nonmetastatic thyroid tumors. No patient had received any treatment before thyroid surgery. Through MiXCR, TCRdb re-clonotyped the PCR reads. This table has over 9,000 clones, more than 35% appearing once. The sequencing input was tumor tissue. Every receptor here comes from a female donor with papillary thyroid cancer or a benign thyroid nodule (not recorded which). Some clones in this sample may be carry-over from other donors' samples.

The V and J genes are TRBV5-1 and TRBJ1-2; 10 bases map to TRBD1. J lost 6 bases, V lost 8 bases, and 7 bases had no gene match. This CDR3 is built from 13 residues. Germline-derived CDR1 and CDR2 are SGHRS and YFSETQ. CDR3 amino acids: CASGTGATNGYTF. In nucleotides, the CDR3 is TGCGCCAGTGGGACAGGGGCAACTAATGGCTACACCTTC.

This clone has a handful of counts. The chain carries TRBV12-5 and TRBJ2-1; no clear D gene. CDR3 size: 11 residues. The germline gives CDR1 LGHNT, CDR2 FRNRAP. Trimming took 3 bases from V and 7 from J, leaving 4 bases between them. CDR3 sequence (DNA): TGTGCTAGTGGTTTCGTAAATGAGCAGTTCTTC. Protein product: CASGFVNEQFF.

This clone was detected only a few times. This sequence joins TRBV6-1 and TRBJ1-2; 7 bases match TRBD1. Germline V gene lookup returns CDR1 MNHNS and CDR2 SASEGT. CDR3 length: 14 amino acids. Germline trimming cut 2 bases from V and 8 bases from J; bases unmatched to any gene: 8. CDR3 in DNA: TGTGCCAGCAGTGAATCCGGGCAGGGGGGAGGCTACACCTTC. This encodes CASSESGQGGGYTF.

V and J are TRBV11-1 and TRBJ2-7, with a weak D call TRBD2 (5 bases). The ends were cut back, 5 bases at V and 3 bases at J, with 11 bases in the middle. The CDR3 totals 13 residues. Germline-derived CDR1 and CDR2 are SGHAT and FQDESV (reference sequence). The CDR3 nucleotides read TGTGCCAGCAGCCTAGACTACTTCTACGAGCAGTACTTC. This codes for CASSLDYFYEQYF.

This rearrangement joins TRBV7-2 to TRBJ1-2; no clear D gene. V lost 1 base to trimming and J lost 0 bases, with 6 bases between them. In germline, CDR1 is SGHTA, CDR2 FQGNSA. This CDR3 is 14 amino acids long. The CDR3 DNA reads TGTGCCAGCAGCTTAGGGGGTTCTAACTATGGCTACACCTTC. It specifies CASSLGGSNYGYTF.

A few counts support this clone. The chain links TRBV6-1 to TRBJ1-6, with no clear D. V lost 6 bases to trimming and J lost 7 bases, with 10 bases between them. Per germline, CDR1 MNHNS and CDR2 SASEGT. This CDR3 is built from 13 residues. The chain's CDR3 is CASRVAGNSPLHF. As DNA, the CDR3 is TGTGCCAGCAGAGTCGCGGGGAATTCACCCCTCCACTTT.

This chain uses TRBV5-1 with TRBJ1-6; D possibly corresponds to TRBD1 (5 bases). V lost 1 base, J lost 6 bases, and 14 bases lay in between. CDR1 and CDR2 (germline): SGHRS, YFSETQ. The CDR3 has 16 amino acids. The CDR3 DNA reads TGCGCCAGCAGCTTGTCCCCGGGGCAGAGTAATTCACCCCTCCACTTT. Protein product: CASSLSPGQSNSPLHF. The complete variable domain, with remaining parts taken from reference TRBV5-1 and TRBJ1-6, reads KAGVTQTPRYLIKTRGQQVTLSCSPISGHRSVSWYQQTPGQGLQFLFEYFSETQRNKGNFPGRFSGRQFSNSRSEMNVSTLELGDSALYLCASSLSPGQSNSPLHFGNGTRLTVT.

Of note for this clone: A read error may produce the germline difference seen at one junction end. The rearrangement uses TRBV12-3 or TRBV12-4 and TRBJ2-3; D might be TRBD2 (7 bases). This CDR3 comprises 16 residues. Here the CDR3 reads CASRMGGPSETDRQSF. The CDR3 region has the DNA TGTGCCAGCCGGATGGGGGGGCCATCTGAGACAGATAGGCAGTCTTTT.

This chain links TRBV28 with TRBJ2-1, with D unresolved. The V and J ends lost 3 bases and 8 bases respectively, with 8 bases between them. The length of the CDR3 is 12 residues. The V gene's germline CDR1 is MDHEN and CDR2 SYDVKM. For the CDR3, the DNA is TGTGCCAGCAGTTTCGGTAGCTATGAGCAGTTCTTC. This translates into CASSFGSYEQFF.